These T cell receptor beta chains were read from a single sample in a study of T cells in localized non-small cell lung cancer. TCRdb's table, derived via immunoSEQ multiplex PCR, lists solely in-frame clones and lacks some. Here the sample spans about 83,000 clones, 80% being singletons. The source material was peripheral blood, sampled before any cancer treatment. These receptors all stem from a female donor older than 55 with stage I lung adenocarcinoma. Each CDR3 is given with its conserved first and last residue. The D gene is left open where the match is weak. Expanded clones are given a class, and other clones once, few, many or no size at all.

V gene	clone size	D gene	J gene	CDR3 protein	CDR3 DNA
TRBV6-1	NA	NA	TRBJ2-7	CASSEAPGFSYEQYF	TGTGCCAGCAGTGAGGCCCCGGGATTCTCCTACGAGCAGTACTTC
TRBV19	NA	TRBD1	TRBJ2-7	CASSIDTGGEQYF	TGTGCCAGTAGTATAGACACAGGGGGCGAGCAGTACTTC
TRBV14	NA	NA	TRBJ2-1	CASSQDGGMLGLNEQFF	TGTGCCAGCAGCCAAGATGGGGGAATGTTGGGCTTGAATGAGCAGTTCTTC
TRBV30	few	NA	TRBJ2-7	CAWSRLTGQPRGEQYF	TGTGCCTGGAGTCGTCTGACGGGACAACCAAGGGGCGAGCAGTACTTC
TRBV5-1	NA	NA	TRBJ2-7	CASSLGRSYEQYF	TGCGCCAGCAGCTTAGGACGGAGCTACGAGCAGTACTTC
TRBV5-4	few	NA	TRBJ2-2	CASSLGGVSNTGELFF	TGTGCCAGCAGCTTGGGCGGGGTCTCGAACACCGGGGAGCTGTTTTTT
TRBV10-3	NA	TRBD2	TRBJ2-1	CAISESREGYNEQFF	TGTGCCATCAGTGAGTCGAGGGAGGGGTACAATGAGCAGTTCTTC
TRBV15	few	TRBD1	TRBJ1-2	CATRQTGGYGYTF	TGTGCCACCCGCCAGACAGGGGGCTATGGCTACACCTTC
TRBV29-1	NA	TRBD2	TRBJ2-1	CSVEGLAGGRYNEQFF	TGCAGCGTTGAGGGACTAGCGGGGGGGCGCTACAATGAGCAGTTCTTC
TRBV11-3	NA	TRBD2	TRBJ2-3	CASSPGLANTDTQYF	TGTGCCAGCAGCCCGGGACTAGCTAACACAGATACGCAGTATTTT